This TCR beta chain was sequenced for a study of post-analysis software for immune sequencing data. The length of the CDR3 is 15 residues. Trimming shortened V by 1 base and J by 1 base, and 11 bases separated the two germline ends. CDR1 and CDR2 (germline): MNHEY, SVGAGI. Comments on this clonotype: Its target is not known.

Study outcomes and limitations: Compared against controls, patients with multiple sclerosis displayed significantly lower normalized Chao1 diversity. Analysis by F measure revealed that same-batch samples clustered strongly together. Elevated frequency relative to controls characterized 4 or 5 TRBV segments in patients, TRBV5-6, TRBV5-1 and TRBV20-1 among them.

cDNA libraries for TCR beta contained unique molecular identifiers. The authors obtained 400,000 to 600,000 cDNA molecules from roughly 1 to 10 million T cells. From the PCR reads, TCRdb called clonotypes with MiXCR, one entry per CDR3 protein. This table holds around 500,000 distinct CDR3 sequences, 30% to 40% found once. The clonotype comes from a girl under 18 with multiple sclerosis. The chain joins TRBV6-5 to TRBJ2-7, with D unresolved. The specimen was blood. CDR3: CASSYCPVRSYEQYF. The CDR3, as DNA: TGTGCCAGCAGTTACTGCCCGGTCAGATCCTACGAGCAGTACTTC.